This T cell receptor beta chain was observed in a study of Tregs in tolerant kidney transplant recipients. Study-wide results and limits: This study did not directly address biological reproducibility.

As concerns this clone: Its antigen remains unidentified. The sequence runs out 3 residues before the end of the CDR3; the remainder is reconstructed from the germline J gene.

Mixed chimerism was transient after nonmyeloablative marrow transplants from related graft donors. This CDR3 contains 15 residues. The germline V gene has CDR1 LNHDA and CDR2 SQIVND (reference sequence). V dropped 4 bases and J dropped 4; count of bases not matched to a gene: 5. The table came from immunoSEQ multiplex PCR; TCRdb's copy has only in-frame clones and leaves some out. The repertoire table contains tens of thousands of clones. The receptor was derived from a human patient who received a combined kidney and bone marrow transplant. Some T cells here may be from the graft donor. The chain employs TRBV19 and TRBJ2-7; 12 bases agree with TRBD1. The sample here was CD4+ T cells from blood (PBMCs), taken 24 months after the transplant. The CDR3 here is CASSRWDRGRYEQYF. The CDR3 bases that were read are TGTGCCAGTAGTAGGTGGGACAGGGGGCGGTACGAG.